Sequencing of this T cell receptor (beta chain) was carried out in a study of blood T cell repertoires in COVID-19. Study at large: The origin of the acute and convalescent COVID-19 samples was the United States, Italy and Spain. T cells, B-cell-depleted T cells, or PBMCs supplied cDNA or gDNA.

Authors' data handling: The authors estimated nucleated cell counts from reference gene primer amplification. Using immunoSEQ multiplex PCR, the repertoire was profiled, and TCRdb retains in-frame clones only, with some absent. That table supplies the V and J calls and clone size; D and trimming were determined from the DNA. The sample shows fewer than 95,000 clones, approximately 90% of them seen only once. In its sample, this clone was seen once. CDR3 length equals 15 residues. CDR1 is SGHAT, CDR2 FQNNGV, per germline. V gave up 2 bases and J gave up 0 bases, with 5 bases separating them. Material for sequencing was peripheral blood. The chain uses TRBV11-2 and TRBJ1-6, with D unclear. The origin of this receptor is an elderly woman with acute or convalescent COVID-19. In DNA form, the CDR3 reads TGTGCCAGCAGCTTAAGGAGCTCCTATAATTCACCCCTCCACTTT. This sequence encodes CASSLRSSYNSPLHF.